Listed here are 2 T cell receptor beta chains from one sample, sequenced in a study of low-dose radiotherapy and immunotherapy resistance in tumors. Priming of first-strand cDNA relied on TRAV- and TRBV-specific primers (covering alpha and beta chains). The PCR that amplified TCRs ran for around 22 cycles, relying on a constant-region primer and a V-primer adapter. TCRdb redid the calling of the reads with MiXCR, one entry per CDR3 protein. Among 13,000 or so distinct CDR3 sequences listed, approximately 70% were seen once. These TCRs come from a human donor with advanced metastatic prostate, ovarian, gallbladder or colorectal cancer (not recorded which). This table probably holds off-target reads from a library built for another chain.

The sample holds a few counts of this clonotype. This chain uses TRBV5-1 with TRBJ2-7; D may match TRBD1 or TRBD2 (5 bases each). The CDR3 covers 13 residues. Per the germline V gene, CDR1 is SGHRS and CDR2 is YFSETQ. Trimming took off 7 bases at V and 0 bases at J, with 11 bases between the two ends. This CDR3 is CASRRESSYEQYF. Here the CDR3 DNA reads TGCGCCAGCCGCAGGGAGAGCTCCTACGAGCAGTACTTC. Together with reference TRBV5-1 and TRBJ2-7, the CDR3 gives the full variable domain: KAGVTQTPRYLIKTRGQQVTLSCSPISGHRSVSWYQQTPGQGLQFLFEYFSETQRNKGNFPGRFSGRQFSNSRSEMNVSTLELGDSALYLCASRRESSYEQYFGPGTRLTVT.

This chain joins TRBV11-2 and TRBJ1-2; maybe TRBD1 (5 bases). The germline V gene encodes CDR1 SGHAT and CDR2 FQNNGV. This CDR3 has 14 amino acids. Deletions cut 5 bases from V and 4 bases from J, with 14 bases between. The DNA of the CDR3 is TGTGCCAGCAGCGCGGACACCGCCTCCTATGGCTACACCTTC. It specifies CASSADTASYGYTF.